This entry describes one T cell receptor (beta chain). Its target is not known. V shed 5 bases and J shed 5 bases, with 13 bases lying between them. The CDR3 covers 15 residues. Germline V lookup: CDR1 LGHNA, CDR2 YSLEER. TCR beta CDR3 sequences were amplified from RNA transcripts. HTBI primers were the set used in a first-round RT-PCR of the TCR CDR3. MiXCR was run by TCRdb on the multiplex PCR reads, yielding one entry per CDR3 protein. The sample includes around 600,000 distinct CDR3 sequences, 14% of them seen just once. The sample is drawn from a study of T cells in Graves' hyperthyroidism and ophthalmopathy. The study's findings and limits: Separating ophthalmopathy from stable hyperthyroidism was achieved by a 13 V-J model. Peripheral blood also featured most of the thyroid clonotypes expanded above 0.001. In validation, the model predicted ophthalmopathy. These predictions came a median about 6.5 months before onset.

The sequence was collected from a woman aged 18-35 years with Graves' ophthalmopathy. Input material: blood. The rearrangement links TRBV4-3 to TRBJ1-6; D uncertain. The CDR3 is CASSALLGDNSPLHF. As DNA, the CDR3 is TGCGCCAGCAGCGCACTTCTTGGAGATAATTCACCCCTCCACTTT.